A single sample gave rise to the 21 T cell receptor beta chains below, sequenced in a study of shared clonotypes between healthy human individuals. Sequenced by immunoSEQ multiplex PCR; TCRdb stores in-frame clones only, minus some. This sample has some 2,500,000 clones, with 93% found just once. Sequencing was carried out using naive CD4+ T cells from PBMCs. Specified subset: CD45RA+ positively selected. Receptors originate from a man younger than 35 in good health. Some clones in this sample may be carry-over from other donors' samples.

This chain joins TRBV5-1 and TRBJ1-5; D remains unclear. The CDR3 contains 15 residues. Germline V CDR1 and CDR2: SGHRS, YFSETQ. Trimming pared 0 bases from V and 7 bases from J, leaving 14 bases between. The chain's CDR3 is CASSLVAGLGQPQHF. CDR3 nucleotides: TGCGCCAGCAGCTTGGTGGCCGGGTTAGGGCAGCCCCAGCATTTT.

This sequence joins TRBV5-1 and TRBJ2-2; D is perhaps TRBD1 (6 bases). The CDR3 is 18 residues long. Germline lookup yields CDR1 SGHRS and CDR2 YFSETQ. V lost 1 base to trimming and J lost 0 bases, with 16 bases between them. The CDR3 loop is CASSLFLPGQTNTGELFF. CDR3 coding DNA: TGCGCCAGCAGCTTGTTCCTTCCGGGACAAACGAACACCGGGGAGCTGTTTTTT.

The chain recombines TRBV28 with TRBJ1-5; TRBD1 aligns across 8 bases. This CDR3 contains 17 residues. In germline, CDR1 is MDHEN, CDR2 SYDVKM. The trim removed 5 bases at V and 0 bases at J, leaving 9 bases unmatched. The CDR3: CASSRDRWGYSNQPQHF. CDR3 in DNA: TGTGCCAGCAGTAGGGACAGGTGGGGTTATAGCAATCAGCCCCAGCATTTT. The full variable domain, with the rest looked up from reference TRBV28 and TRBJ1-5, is DVKVTQSSRYLVKRTGEKVFLECVQDMDHENMFWYRQDPGLGLRLIYFSYDVKMKEKGDIPEGYSVSREKKERFSLILESASTNQTSMYLCASSRDRWGYSNQPQHFGDGTRLSIL.

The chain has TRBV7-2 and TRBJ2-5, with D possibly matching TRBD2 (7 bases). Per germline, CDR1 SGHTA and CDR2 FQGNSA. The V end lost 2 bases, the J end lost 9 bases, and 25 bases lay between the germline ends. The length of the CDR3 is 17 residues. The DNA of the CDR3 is TGTGCCAGCAGCTTAAGGGGGGGTCAGGGAAGTGTAAAGGCCCAGTACTTC. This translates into CASSLRGGQGSVKAQYF.

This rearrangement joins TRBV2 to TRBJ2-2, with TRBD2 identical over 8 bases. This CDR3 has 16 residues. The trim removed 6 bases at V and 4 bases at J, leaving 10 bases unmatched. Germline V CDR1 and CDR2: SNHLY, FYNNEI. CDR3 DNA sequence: TGTGCCAGCAGGGCCCGGGGACTAGGCGGCACCGGGGAGCTGTTTTTT. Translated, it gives CASRARGLGGTGELFF.

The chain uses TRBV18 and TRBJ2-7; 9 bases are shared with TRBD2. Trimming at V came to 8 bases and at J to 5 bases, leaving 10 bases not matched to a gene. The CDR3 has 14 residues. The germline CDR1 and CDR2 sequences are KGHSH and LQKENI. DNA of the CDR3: TGTGCCAGCACCTCTTTGACTAGCGGTAACGAGCAGTACTTC. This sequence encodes CASTSLTSGNEQYF.

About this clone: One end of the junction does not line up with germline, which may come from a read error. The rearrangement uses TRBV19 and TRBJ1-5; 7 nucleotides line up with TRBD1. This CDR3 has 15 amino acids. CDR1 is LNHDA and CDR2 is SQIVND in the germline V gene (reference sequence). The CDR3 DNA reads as TGTGCCAGTAGGATAGGGACAGCCTACAATCAGCCCCAGCATTTT. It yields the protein CASRIGTAYNQPQHF. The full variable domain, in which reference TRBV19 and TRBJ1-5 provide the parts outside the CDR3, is DGGITQSPKYLFRKEGQNVTLSCEQNLNHDAMYWYRQDPGQGLRLIYYSQIVNDFQKGDIAEGYSVSREKKESFPLTVTSAQKNPTAFYLCASRIGTAYNQPQHFGDGTRLSIL.

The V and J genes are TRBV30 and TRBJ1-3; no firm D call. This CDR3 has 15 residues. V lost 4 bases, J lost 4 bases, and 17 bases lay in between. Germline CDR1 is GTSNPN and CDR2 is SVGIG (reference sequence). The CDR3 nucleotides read TGTGCCTGGAACCGGGCAGCTAACGGAGGAAACACCATATATTTT. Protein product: CAWNRAANGGNTIYF. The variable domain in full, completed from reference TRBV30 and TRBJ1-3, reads SQTIHQWPATLVQPVGSPLSLECTVEGTSNPNLYWYRQAAGRGLQLLFYSVGIGQISSEVPQNLSASRPQDRQFILSSKKLLLSDSGFYLCAWNRAANGGNTIYFGEGSWLTVV.

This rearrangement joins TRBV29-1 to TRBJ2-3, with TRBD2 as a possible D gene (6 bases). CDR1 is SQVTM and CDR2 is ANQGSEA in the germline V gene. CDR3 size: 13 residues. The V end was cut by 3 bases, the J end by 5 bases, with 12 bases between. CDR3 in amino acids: CSVERGVLDTQYF. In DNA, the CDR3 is TGCAGCGTTGAGCGGGGAGTGTTAGATACGCAGTATTTT.

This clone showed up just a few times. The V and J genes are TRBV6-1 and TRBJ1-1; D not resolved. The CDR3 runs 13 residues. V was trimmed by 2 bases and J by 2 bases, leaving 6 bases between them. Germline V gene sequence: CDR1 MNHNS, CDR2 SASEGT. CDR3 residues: CASSEQPNTEAFF. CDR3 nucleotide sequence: TGTGCCAGCAGTGAACAGCCAAACACTGAAGCTTTCTTT.

The chain's CDR3 is CASSLAATYNEQFF. The CDR3 DNA follows: TGTGCCAGCAGTCTAGCGGCGACCTACAATGAGCAGTTCTTC. This rearrangement joins TRBV6-5 to TRBJ2-1, with 7 bases that match TRBD2. V lost 5 bases, J lost 2 bases, and 3 bases stayed unmatched. The CDR3 length is 14 residues. The germline V gene encodes CDR1 MNHEY and CDR2 SVGAGI.

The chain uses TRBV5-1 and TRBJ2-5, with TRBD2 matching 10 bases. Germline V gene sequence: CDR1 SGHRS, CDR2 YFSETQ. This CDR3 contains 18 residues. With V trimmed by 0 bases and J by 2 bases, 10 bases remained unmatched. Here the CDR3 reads CASSLGLAGGQKQETQYF. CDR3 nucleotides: TGCGCCAGCAGCTTGGGCTTAGCGGGAGGCCAGAAACAAGAGACCCAGTACTTC.

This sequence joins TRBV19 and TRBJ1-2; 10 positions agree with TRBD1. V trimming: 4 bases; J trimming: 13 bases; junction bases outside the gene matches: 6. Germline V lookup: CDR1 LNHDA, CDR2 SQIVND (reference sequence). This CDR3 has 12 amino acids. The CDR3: CASSTRDRGATF. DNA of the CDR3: TGTGCCAGTAGTACCCGGGACAGGGGAGCCACCTTC.

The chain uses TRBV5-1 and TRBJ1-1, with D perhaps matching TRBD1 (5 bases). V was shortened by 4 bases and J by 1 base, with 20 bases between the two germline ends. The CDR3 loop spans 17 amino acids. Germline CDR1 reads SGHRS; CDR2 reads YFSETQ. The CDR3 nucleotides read TGCGCCAGCAGCCTCCGGGGACCCTCTGGTAGGAACACTGAAGCTTTCTTT. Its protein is CASSLRGPSGRNTEAFF. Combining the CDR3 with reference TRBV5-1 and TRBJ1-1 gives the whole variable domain KAGVTQTPRYLIKTRGQQVTLSCSPISGHRSVSWYQQTPGQGLQFLFEYFSETQRNKGNFPGRFSGRQFSNSRSEMNVSTLELGDSALYLCASSLRGPSGRNTEAFFGQGTRLTVV.

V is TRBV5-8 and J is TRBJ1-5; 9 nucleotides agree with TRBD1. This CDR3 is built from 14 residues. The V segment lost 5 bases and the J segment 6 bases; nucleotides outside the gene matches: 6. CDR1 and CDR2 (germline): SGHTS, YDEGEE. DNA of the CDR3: TGTGCCAGCAGGCTTACAGGGGGCGGTCAGCCCCAGCATTTT. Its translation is CASRLTGGGQPQHF.

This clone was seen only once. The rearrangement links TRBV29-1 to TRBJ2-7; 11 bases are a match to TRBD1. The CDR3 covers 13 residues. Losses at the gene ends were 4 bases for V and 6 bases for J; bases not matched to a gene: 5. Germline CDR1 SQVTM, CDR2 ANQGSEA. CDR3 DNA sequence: TGCAGCGTTGGGGGACAGGGGGAGGCCGAGCAGTACTTC. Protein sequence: CSVGGQGEAEQYF.

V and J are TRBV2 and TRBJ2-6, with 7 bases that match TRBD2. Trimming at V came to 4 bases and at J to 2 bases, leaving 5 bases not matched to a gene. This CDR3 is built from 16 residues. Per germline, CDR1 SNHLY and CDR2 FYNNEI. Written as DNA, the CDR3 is TGTGCCAGCAGTGTCATGGGGGGGACTGGGGCCAACGTCCTGACTTTC. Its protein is CASSVMGGTGANVLTF.

The CDR3 sequence: CASSVLTGTSGDNEQFF. The CDR3, as DNA: TGTGCCAGCAGCGTTCTGACCGGGACTAGCGGAGACAATGAGCAGTTCTTC. The chain joins TRBV9 to TRBJ2-1; 11 nucleotides agree with TRBD2. Unmatched junction bases numbered 9, after V lost 2 bases and J lost 5 bases. The CDR3 sequence is 17 residues long. The germline V gene has CDR1 SGDLS and CDR2 YYNGEE.

CDR3 residues: CASSLGLLETQYF. The CDR3 nucleotides are TGTGCCAGCAGCCTTGGGCTTCTGGAGACCCAGTACTTC. V usage is TRBV14 and J usage is TRBJ2-5; D is undetermined. The CDR3 is 13 residues long. The germline V and J ends were trimmed by 4 bases and 5 bases, with 11 bases remaining between them. The germline gives CDR1 SGHDN, CDR2 FVKESK.

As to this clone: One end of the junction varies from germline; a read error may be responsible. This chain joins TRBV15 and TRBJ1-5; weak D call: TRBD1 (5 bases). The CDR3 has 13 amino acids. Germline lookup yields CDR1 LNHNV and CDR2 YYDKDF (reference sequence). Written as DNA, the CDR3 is TGTGCCACCAGCAGTTCTTCCGGGGCCCCCCGCTATTTT. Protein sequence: CATSSSSGAPRYF. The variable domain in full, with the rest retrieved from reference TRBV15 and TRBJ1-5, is DAMVIQNPRYQVTQFGKPVTLSCSQTLNHNVMYWYQQKSSQAPKLLFHYYDKDFNNEADTPDNFQSRRPNTSFCFLDIRSPGLGDTAMYLCATSSSSGAPRYFGDGTRLSIL.

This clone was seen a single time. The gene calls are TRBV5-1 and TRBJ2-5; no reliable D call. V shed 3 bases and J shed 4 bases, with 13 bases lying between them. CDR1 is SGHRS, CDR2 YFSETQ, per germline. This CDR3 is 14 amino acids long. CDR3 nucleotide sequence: TGCGCCAGCAGCTACGGCCTCGGCGGAGAGACCCAGTACTTC. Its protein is CASSYGLGGETQYF.